This entry concerns a single TCR beta chain. Its antigen is unidentified. Trimming shortened V by 0 bases and J by 4 bases, and 9 bases separated the two germline ends. CDR1 is SGHTA, CDR2 FQGNSA, per germline. This CDR3 is built from 14 residues. This specimen comes from a study of spatial heterogeneity in lung cancer. Overall study context: Alpha-chain sequences were detected in numbers that were consistently lower than beta-chain sequences. As counted in raw reads, each unique TCR and UMI combination appeared more than ten times on average.

Study conclusions and caveats: Compared with follow-up, resection was when ubiquitous expanded tumor TCRs appeared in blood more.

TCRdb recomputed calls from the 5' RACE reads with MiXCR, one row per CDR3 protein. The sample yields tens of thousands of distinct CDR3 sequences, around 8.6% seen once. Time point defined: sample taken at primary tumor resection. Unsorted samples of tumor, nontumor lung or frozen PBMC had their whole RNA sequenced. The donors, around 72 patients with untreated early-stage non-small cell lung cancer, provided the samples. The rearrangement links TRBV7-2 to TRBJ2-5, with D possibly TRBD2 on 5 matching bases. The sample in question was PBMCs, obtained at surgery. The receptor was isolated from a male donor with early-stage non-small cell lung cancer. The CDR3 region has the DNA TGTGCCAGCAGCTTAGCGCGAGCGGTAGAGACCCAGTACTTC. This encodes CASSLARAVETQYF.